The 20 T cell receptor beta chains reported below all come from one sample, sequenced in a study of T cell responses to AZD1222 COVID-19 vaccine. Profiling relied on immunoSEQ multiplex PCR, and the TCRdb table lists in-frame clones only, not all of them. This sample has more than 110,000 clones; more than 85% occur once, and the top ten carry 2.8%. The material was peripheral blood, obtained on day 0 of AZD1222 vaccination. These receptors originate from an adult in good health.

The gene calls are TRBV7-8 and TRBJ2-7; D possibly corresponds to TRBD2 (7 bases). Germline V lookup: CDR1 SGHVS, CDR2 FQNEAQ. This CDR3 comprises 14 residues. V was clipped by 1 base and J by 5 bases, with 12 bases between them. CDR3 sequence (DNA): TGTGCCAGCAGCTTAGACCGGGGGGCCCACGAGCAGTACTTC. Encoded protein: CASSLDRGAHEQYF.

Only one count was recorded for this clone. This chain connects TRBV5-8 to TRBJ1-1, with unresolved D. V shed 4 bases and J shed 1 base, with 23 bases lying between them. CDR3 length equals 18 residues. The germline gives CDR1 SGHTS, CDR2 YDEGEE. The CDR3 coding sequence is TGTGCCAGCAGCCTAAGAGACCGACCGGCCCTGGGGAACACTGAAGCTTTCTTT. This codes for CASSLRDRPALGNTEAFF.

The chain is built from TRBV28 and TRBJ1-5; D unresolved. Germline V gene sequence: CDR1 MDHEN, CDR2 SYDVKM. This CDR3 spans 16 amino acids. Deletions cut 7 bases from V and 1 base from J, with 17 bases between. This CDR3 reads CASTRPFNGSNQPQHF. DNA of the CDR3: TGTGCCAGCACCCGGCCCTTCAATGGGAGCAATCAGCCCCAGCATTTT.

The CDR3 spells CASSPGELAGNTGELFF. CDR3 in DNA: TGTGCCAGCAGCCCGGGGGAACTAGCGGGGAACACCGGGGAGCTGTTTTTT. The rearrangement uses TRBV4-2 and TRBJ2-2, with 9 nucleotides matching TRBD2. The trim removed 4 bases at V and 1 base at J, leaving 7 bases unmatched. This CDR3 has 17 amino acids. Germline lookup yields CDR1 LGHNA and CDR2 YNFKEQ.

The chain couples TRBV11-2 to TRBJ2-3; no reliable D call. The germline CDR1 and CDR2 sequences are SGHAT and FQNNGV. Trimming pared 5 bases from V and 4 bases from J, leaving 10 bases between. The length of the CDR3 is 13 residues. The CDR3, as DNA: TGTGCCAGCAGCCTTTGGCGCGCAGATACGCAGTATTTT. Encoded protein: CASSLWRADTQYF.

This clone was counted a single time. V is TRBV11-2 and J is TRBJ2-7, with 9 bases lining up with TRBD2. The germline V gene has CDR1 SGHAT and CDR2 FQNNGV. The CDR3 is made up of 16 amino acids. After removal of 4 bases from V and 4 bases from J, the junction contained 11 bases not matched to a gene. CDR3 protein: CASSSTSTSGSYEQYF. Written as DNA, the CDR3 is TGTGCCAGCAGCTCTACATCTACTAGCGGGTCTTACGAGCAGTACTTC.

This rearrangement joins TRBV7-9 to TRBJ2-7, with a weak D call TRBD2 (6 bases). V lost 5 bases to trimming and J lost 5 bases, with 19 bases between them. This CDR3 is built from 15 residues. Germline-derived CDR1 and CDR2 are SEHNR and FQNEAQ (reference sequence). CDR3 in amino acids: CASSPRQTGDHEQYF. The CDR3 nucleotides read TGTGCCAGCAGCCCCCGGCAGACGGGAGACCACGAGCAGTACTTC. The whole variable domain, remainder taken from reference TRBV7-9 and TRBJ2-7, is DTGVSQNPRHKITKRGQNVTFRCDPISEHNRLYWYRQTLGQGPEFLTYFQNEAQLEKSRLLSDRFSAERPKGSFSTLEIQRTEQGDSAMYLCASSPRQTGDHEQYFGPGTRLTVT.

The chain combines TRBV20-1 with TRBJ1-1; TRBD1 is a possible D gene (5 bases). From germline, CDR1 is DFQATT and CDR2 SNEGSKA (reference sequence). The CDR3 has 10 residues. V lost 6 bases and J 11 bases, leaving 13 bases between the germline ends. The DNA of the CDR3 is TGCAGTGCCCAGGGAGATGGGGCTTTCTTT. Its protein is CSAQGDGAFF.

The chain links TRBV7-2 to TRBJ1-6; no firm D call. V dropped 5 bases and J dropped 2 bases, with 13 bases sitting between them. Germline V lookup: CDR1 SGHTA, CDR2 FQGNSA. There are 16 residues in the CDR3. As DNA, the CDR3 is TGTGCCAGCAGCCGTTTCCCCGGGGCCTATAATTCACCCCTCCACTTT. Its protein is CASSRFPGAYNSPLHF.

V usage is TRBV11-2 and J usage is TRBJ1-1; 10 positions agree with TRBD1. Germline CDR1 and CDR2: SGHAT and FQNNGV. Trimming cost V 1 base and J 7 bases; bases outside gene matches: 9. The CDR3 runs to 16 residues. The CDR3 nucleotides read TGTGCCAGCAGCTTAGTCAGACAGGGGGCGCAGAGTGAAGCTTTCTTT. Protein: CASSLVRQGAQSEAFF.

The table lists this clone with a count of one. This chain joins TRBV11-2 and TRBJ2-7, with D uncertain. The CDR3 extends over 13 amino acids. Germline V gene data show CDR1 as SGHAT and CDR2 as FQNNGV. V dropped 1 base and J dropped 4 bases, with 8 bases sitting between them. CDR3 sequence reads: CASSLGQEYEQYF. CDR3 DNA: TGTGCCAGCAGCTTAGGGCAAGAGTACGAGCAGTACTTC.

The chain combines TRBV3-1 (or the pseudogene TRBV3-2) with TRBJ2-1, with 7 bases fitting TRBD1. The CDR3 consists of 14 residues. V trimming: 1 base; J trimming: 10 bases; junction bases outside the gene matches: 7. CDR1 is LGHDT and CDR2 is YNNKEL in the germline V gene (reference sequence). Written as DNA, the CDR3 is TGTGCCAGCAGCCAAGCCGACAGGGTAGGGGAGCAGTTCTTC. Translation: CASSQADRVGEQFF.

Comments on this clone: Sequence at one end of the junction differs from germline and may be a read error. The CDR3 nucleotides read TGTGCCAGCACGCGAGAGGCCCAGTACTTC. This sequence encodes CASTREAQYF. The genes are TRBV2 and TRBJ2-5; D uncertain. The CDR3 consists of 10 residues. Germline CDR1 and CDR2: SNHLY and FYNNEI.

The chain links TRBV28 to TRBJ2-3; TRBD2 aligns across 11 bases. The CDR3 spans 17 residues. J gave up 2 bases and V 3 bases, and 7 bases lay outside the gene matches. Germline loops: CDR1 MDHEN, CDR2 SYDVKM. CDR3 DNA sequence: TGTGCCAGCAGTTTGTATTATAGCGGGAGGGACACAGATACGCAGTATTTT. Encoded protein: CASSLYYSGRDTDTQYF.

The V call is TRBV28, the J call TRBJ1-5; TRBD1 might be the D (6 bases). The V gene lost 6 bases and the J gene lost 2 bases, with 14 bases spanning the gap. This CDR3 contains 15 residues. CDR1 is MDHEN and CDR2 is SYDVKM in the germline V gene. The CDR3 loop reads CASSHGRGGNQPQHF. The CDR3, as DNA: TGTGCCAGCAGCCACGGCAGGGGAGGCAATCAGCCCCAGCATTTT. Drawing the rest from reference TRBV28 and TRBJ1-5, the complete variable domain is DVKVTQSSRYLVKRTGEKVFLECVQDMDHENMFWYRQDPGLGLRLIYFSYDVKMKEKGDIPEGYSVSREKKERFSLILESASTNQTSMYLCASSHGRGGNQPQHFGDGTRLSIL.

The gene calls are TRBV7-8 and TRBJ1-1; D unresolved. Germline V gives CDR1 SGHVS, CDR2 FQNEAQ. V was cut by 4 bases and J by 1 base, with 7 bases left in between. The CDR3 extends over 13 amino acids. The CDR3 DNA reads as TGTGCCAGCAGCTCTTATGGGAACACTGAAGCTTTCTTT. Translation gives CASSSYGNTEAFF.

The CDR3 loop reads CASSPGGAYEQYF. In DNA form, the CDR3 reads TGTGCCAGCAGCCCAGGGGGAGCCTACGAGCAGTACTTC. This sequence joins TRBV27 and TRBJ2-7, with TRBD1 identical over 7 bases. The CDR3 is made up of 13 amino acids. In germline, CDR1 is MNHEY, CDR2 SMNVEV (reference sequence). The V gene end was trimmed by 6 bases and the J gene end by 2 bases; junction bases not matched to a gene: 4.

The CDR3 region has the DNA TGTGCCAGCAGTCCCCCAGGGCAAGAGACCCAGTACTTC. Residues: CASSPPGQETQYF. V gene TRBV7-3 combines with J gene TRBJ2-5; a weak D match, TRBD1 (5 bases). Trimming took off 6 bases at V and 2 bases at J, with 10 bases between the two ends. CDR3 length equals 13 residues. Germline lookup yields CDR1 SGHTA and CDR2 FQGTGA.

This clone was seen a single time. The rearrangement joins TRBV20-1 to TRBJ1-4; D gene ambiguous. CDR3 length: 11 residues. The germline CDR1 and CDR2 sequences are DFQATT and SNEGSKA (reference sequence). V dropped 5 bases and J dropped 8 bases, with 9 bases sitting between them. Here the CDR3 DNA reads TGCAGTGCTGCCTCGAAGGAAAAACTGTTTTTT. Residues: CSAASKEKLFF.

The chain carries TRBV4-2 and TRBJ1-2, with D unclear. Trimming stripped 5 bases from V and 4 bases from J, with 14 bases between. The CDR3 consists of 14 residues. The germline CDR1 and CDR2 sequences are LGHNA and YNFKEQ. CDR3 region: CASSMRDRFYGYTF. In DNA form, the CDR3 reads TGTGCCAGCAGCATGAGAGACCGTTTCTATGGCTACACCTTC.